This T cell receptor (beta chain) was sequenced for a study of regulatory T cells in long-lasting Graves disease. Time point meaning: newly diagnosed GD, antithyroid drugs for less than 3 months. PBMCs were the source of the RNA used for TCR sequencing. The germline V gene has CDR1 SNHLY and CDR2 FYNNEI. This CDR3 region has 16 residues. V lost 0 bases, J lost 0 bases, and 12 bases lay in between. The authors built TCR beta libraries using iRepertoire HTBI primers and Arm-PCR of CDR3 regions. TCRdb reanalysed the multiplex PCR reads using MiXCR and keeps one entry per CDR3 protein. The table has approximately 350,000 distinct CDR3 sequences, around 16% seen once. This clonotype occurred many times. The same specimen was also included in a second study, on T cells in Graves' hyperthyroidism and ophthalmopathy.

The sequenced sample was peripheral blood mononuclear cells (PBMCs), obtained at new diagnosis, from a patient treated with antithyroid drugs. The sequence was obtained from a woman aged 18-35 years with Graves disease. This chain joins TRBV2 and TRBJ2-7, with D perhaps being TRBD1 or TRBD2 (6 bases each). CDR3 DNA sequence: TGTGCCAGCAGTGAAGCCGTAGGGGGGAACTCCTACGAGCAGTACTTC. Amino acids: CASSEAVGGNSYEQYF.